This T cell receptor beta chain was obtained from a study of identical twins. As to this clonotype: Its matching antigen is unknown.

Germline-derived CDR1 and CDR2 are SGHRS and YFSETQ. This CDR3 has 15 residues. Deletions cut 4 bases from V and 5 bases from J, with 16 bases between. Regarding the study as a whole: Memory repertoires showed no such pattern, whereas abundant cord blood beta clonotypes carried fewer insertions.

TCRdb ran MiXCR on the 5' RACE reads and lists one entry per CDR3 protein. The sample records 1.5 million to 2 million distinct CDR3 sequences, about 32% being singletons. This receptor was taken from a newborn girl in good health. The sample consisted of cord blood. The rearrangement uses TRBV5-1 and TRBJ2-1; D could derive from TRBD1 or TRBD2 (5 bases each). The CDR3 reads CASSQGPQRHNEQFF. The DNA of the CDR3 is TGCGCCAGCAGCCAGGGACCCCAGAGGCACAATGAGCAGTTCTTC. Drawing the rest from reference TRBV5-1 and TRBJ2-1, the complete variable domain is KAGVTQTPRYLIKTRGQQVTLSCSPISGHRSVSWYQQTPGQGLQFLFEYFSETQRNKGNFPGRFSGRQFSNSRSEMNVSTLELGDSALYLCASSQGPQRHNEQFFGPGTRLTVL.